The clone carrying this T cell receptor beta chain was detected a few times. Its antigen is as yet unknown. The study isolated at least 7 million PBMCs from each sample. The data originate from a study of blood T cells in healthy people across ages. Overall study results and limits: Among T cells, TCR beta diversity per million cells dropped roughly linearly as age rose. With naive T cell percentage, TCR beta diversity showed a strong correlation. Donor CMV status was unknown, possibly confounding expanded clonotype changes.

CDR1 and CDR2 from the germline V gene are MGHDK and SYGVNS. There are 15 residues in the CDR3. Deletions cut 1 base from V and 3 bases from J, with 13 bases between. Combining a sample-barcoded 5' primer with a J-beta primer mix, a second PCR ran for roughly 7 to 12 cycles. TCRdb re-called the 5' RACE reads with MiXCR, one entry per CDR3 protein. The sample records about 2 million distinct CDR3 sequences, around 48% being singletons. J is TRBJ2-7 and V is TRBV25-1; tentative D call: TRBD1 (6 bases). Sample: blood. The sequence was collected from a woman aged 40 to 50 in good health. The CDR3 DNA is TGTGCCAGCAGTGAATTAGGGCAGGGGAACTACGAGCAGTACTTC. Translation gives CASSELGQGNYEQYF.